This TCR beta chain was identified in a study of T cells of healthy individuals. The CDR3 length is 14 residues. Germline CDR1 reads SGHRS; CDR2 reads YFSETQ. Trimming left V 5 bases short and J 0 bases short, with 8 bases between. TCRdb itself ran the 5' RACE reads through MiXCR, one entry per CDR3 protein. The sample carries tens of thousands of distinct CDR3 sequences, about 17% recorded once. V usage is TRBV5-1 and J usage is TRBJ1-4; tentatively, D is TRBD1 (5 bases). This TCR came from a human donor in good health. CDR3 region: CASRQDATNEKLFF. CDR3 DNA: TGCGCCAGCAGACAGGACGCAACTAATGAAAAACTGTTTTTT.